The present T cell receptor (beta chain) was sequenced within a study of blood T cell repertoires in COVID-19. This clone was picked up one time. Here immunoSEQ multiplex PCR was the method, and the copy in TCRdb shows in-frame clones only, minus some. The data contain over 120,000 clones, less than 80% of them singletons. Germline CDR1 reads SGHAT; CDR2 reads FQNNGV. Trimming removed 3 bases from V and 4 bases from J; junction bases left unmatched: 1. The CDR3 consists of 13 residues. The receptor's source is a woman of 80 years or more with active or convalescent COVID-19. The sequencing sample was made of peripheral blood. The J gene is TRBJ2-5, the V gene TRBV11-2; 8 bases align to TRBD2. CDR3 in DNA: TGTGCCAGCAGCTTCGGGGGGGCAGAGACCCAGTACTTC. Encoded protein: CASSFGGAETQYF.